The 14 T cell receptor beta chains listed next were all sequenced from one sample in a study of tumor and adjacent non-tumor tissue in lung cancer. The library came from three nested PCR rounds adapted from ARM-PCR protocols. Using its own MiXCR run on the multiplex PCR reads, TCRdb lists one record per CDR3 protein. This sample has about 140,000 distinct CDR3 sequences, with around 61% found just once. The template was RNA from unsorted bulk tissue. Sequencing input: lung tumor tissue. The source of these receptors is a man aged 55 to 70 with small cell lung cancer.

The chain joins TRBV6-1 to TRBJ2-6, with D perhaps assigned TRBD1 or TRBD2 (5 bases each). Germline loops: CDR1 MNHNS, CDR2 SASEGT. Trimming took off 7 bases at V and 0 bases at J, with 10 bases between the two ends. The CDR3 loop spans 15 amino acids. In DNA form, the CDR3 reads TGTGCCAGCACCCCTGGGGGCTCTGGGGCCAACGTCCTGACTTTC. It encodes CASTPGGSGANVLTF.

Regarding this clonotype: The junction shows a germline mismatch at one end, possibly a read error. The genes are TRBV11-2 and TRBJ1-2, with D tentatively TRBD1 (5 bases). Germline V CDR1 and CDR2: SGHAT, FQNNGV. CDR3 length: 12 amino acids. The chain's CDR3 is CACSLEGYGYTF. In nucleotides, the CDR3 is TGTGCCTGCAGCCTAGAGGGGTATGGCTACACCTTC.

V and J are TRBV20-1 and TRBJ1-1, with D unclear. V shed 2 bases and J shed 14 bases, with 21 bases lying between them. The CDR3 runs 13 residues. Germline assignment: CDR1 DFQATT and CDR2 SNEGSKA (reference sequence). The CDR3 sequence: CSARMGPSADAFF. CDR3 nucleotides: TGCAGTGCTAGAATGGGCCCCTCCGCCGATGCCTTCTTT.

This clonotype occurred many times. J is TRBJ1-2 and V is TRBV29-1; D gene ambiguous. The CDR3 contains 11 residues. Trimming removed 5 bases at V and 14 bases at J, with 18 bases between. Germline assignment: CDR1 SQVTM and CDR2 ANQGSEA. Here the CDR3 reads CSVTGSEVATF. Here the CDR3 DNA reads TGCAGCGTTACTGGCTCGGAAGTTGCTACCTTC.

As regards this clonotype: The junction shows a germline mismatch at one end, possibly a read error. The chain carries TRBV29-1 and TRBJ2-1; D is possibly TRBD2 (6 bases). The CDR3 is 13 residues long. Germline lookup yields CDR1 SQVTM and CDR2 ANQGSEA. CDR3 nucleotide sequence: TGCAGCCCTGAGGGGCGCGGGAATTGTGAGCAGTCCTTC. Translated, it gives CSPEGRGNCEQSF.

This clonotype has only one observation. This may arise from a read error, as a much more abundant clone is one base away. The chain uses TRBV20-1 and TRBJ1-3; unclear D gene. The CDR3 consists of 16 residues. Germline V CDR1 and CDR2: DFQATT, SNEGSKA (reference sequence). In DNA, the CDR3 is TGCAGTGCTCCTTTTGACCTCGGATCCTCTCGAAACACCATATATTTT. Protein product: CSAPFDLGSSRNTIYF.

In the case of this clonotype: A much larger clone differs from this one at a single base, so this may be a read error. The chain uses TRBV4-2 and TRBJ2-1; 10 bases agree with TRBD2. This CDR3 has 16 residues. Germline V gene lookup returns CDR1 LGHNA and CDR2 YNFKEQ. This CDR3 reads CTSSPHRTSGYNEQFF. The CDR3, as DNA: TGTACCAGCAGCCCCCACCGGACTAGCGGATACAATGAGCAGTTCTTC.

This clonotype is a singleton in its sample. The CDR3 does not close with the conserved phenylalanine or tryptophan, likely indicating a read error. This rearrangement joins TRBV12-3 or TRBV12-4 to TRBJ1-5; possible D gene TRBD1, 6 bases. The CDR3 has 14 amino acids. The CDR3 DNA reads TGTGCCAGCAGTTTTTCCAGGGGTAATCAGCTCCAGCATTAT. Protein product: CASSFSRGNQLQHY.

As concerns this clonotype: Sequence at one end of the junction differs from germline and may be a read error. The J gene is TRBJ1-2, the V gene TRBV4-2, with D hard to call. This CDR3 has 15 amino acids. Germline CDR1 LGHNA, CDR2 YNFKEQ. CDR3 loop: CAISQELIVGYGYTF. CDR3 coding DNA: TGTGCCATCAGCCAGGAATTGATAGTGGGCTATGGCTACACCTTC.

The chain has TRBV6-1 and TRBJ1-2; D is undetermined. The CDR3 loop spans 14 amino acids. Trimming shortened V by 5 bases and J by 13 bases, and 23 bases separated the two germline ends. Germline V lookup: CDR1 MNHNS, CDR2 SASEGT. In nucleotides, the CDR3 is TGTGCCAGCAGTCCAATCGACAACTATCGCGACTGCACCTTC. Its translation is CASSPIDNYRDCTF.

This clonotype was picked up one time. A clone one base away is much larger, so this may be a read error. The genes are TRBV20-1 and TRBJ2-5; D gene unclear. The V gene's germline CDR1 is DFQATT and CDR2 SNEGSKA (reference sequence). This CDR3 comprises 11 residues. Here the CDR3 reads CRALREETQYF. CDR3 DNA: TGCAGAGCCCTCCGTGAGGAGACCCAGTACTTC.

The genes are TRBV7-3 and TRBJ2-2, with D perhaps TRBD1 (6 bases). CDR1 SGHTA and CDR2 FQGTGA come from the germline V gene. The CDR3 sequence is 15 residues long. The V gene lost 8 bases and the J gene lost 5 bases, with 18 bases spanning the gap. The CDR3 DNA follows: TGTGCCAGCGGTGCCCCGGACAGCCGTACCGGGGAGCTGTTTTTT. Protein product: CASGAPDSRTGELFF.

With respect to this clonotype: Germline and junction disagree at one end, which may indicate a read error. This chain uses TRBV28 with TRBJ2-7; D is undetermined. The germline gives CDR1 MDHEN, CDR2 SYDVKM. CDR3 length: 11 residues. Written as DNA, the CDR3 is TGTGCCAGCAGTTGGTACTACGAGCAATACTTC. Protein: CASSWYYEQYF. The full variable domain, its missing parts supplied by reference TRBV28 and TRBJ2-7, is DVKVTQSSRYLVKRTGEKVFLECVQDMDHENMFWYRQDPGLGLRLIYFSYDVKMKEKGDIPEGYSVSREKKERFSLILESASTNQTSMYLCASSWYYEQYFGPGTRLTVT.

This clonotype has ten or more counts. This chain connects TRBV12-3 or TRBV12-4 to TRBJ1-3, with TRBD1 identical over 9 bases. V trimming: 6 bases; J trimming: 7 bases; junction bases outside the gene matches: 10. The CDR3 has 15 amino acids. The DNA of the CDR3 is TGTGCCAGCAGCACCGCCGGGACAGGGTACAACACCATATATTTT. Protein product: CASSTAGTGYNTIYF.